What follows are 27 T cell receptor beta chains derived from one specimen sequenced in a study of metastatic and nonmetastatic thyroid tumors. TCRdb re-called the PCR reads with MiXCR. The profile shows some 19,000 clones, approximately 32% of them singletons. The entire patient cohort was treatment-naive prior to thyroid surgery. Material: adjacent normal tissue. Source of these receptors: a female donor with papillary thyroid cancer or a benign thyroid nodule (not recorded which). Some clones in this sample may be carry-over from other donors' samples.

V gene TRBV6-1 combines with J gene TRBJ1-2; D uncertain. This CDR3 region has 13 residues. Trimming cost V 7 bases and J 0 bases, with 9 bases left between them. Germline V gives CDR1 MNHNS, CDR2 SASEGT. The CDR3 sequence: CASNPGANYGYTF. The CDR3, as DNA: TGTGCCAGCAACCCGGGAGCTAACTATGGCTACACCTTC.

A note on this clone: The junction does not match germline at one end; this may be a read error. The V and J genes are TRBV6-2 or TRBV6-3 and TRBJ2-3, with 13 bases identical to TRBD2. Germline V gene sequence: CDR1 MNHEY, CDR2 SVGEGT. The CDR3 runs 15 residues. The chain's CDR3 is CANSYGTSGVDTQYF. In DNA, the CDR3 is TGTGCCAACAGTTACGGGACTAGCGGGGTTGATACGCAGTATTTT.

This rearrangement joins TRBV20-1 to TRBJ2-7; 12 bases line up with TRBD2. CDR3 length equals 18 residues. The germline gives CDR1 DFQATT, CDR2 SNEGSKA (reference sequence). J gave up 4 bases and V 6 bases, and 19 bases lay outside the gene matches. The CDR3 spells CSAPQPPSGRATSYEQYF. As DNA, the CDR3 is TGCAGTGCCCCCCAGCCGCCTAGCGGGAGGGCCACTTCGTACGAGCAGTACTTC.

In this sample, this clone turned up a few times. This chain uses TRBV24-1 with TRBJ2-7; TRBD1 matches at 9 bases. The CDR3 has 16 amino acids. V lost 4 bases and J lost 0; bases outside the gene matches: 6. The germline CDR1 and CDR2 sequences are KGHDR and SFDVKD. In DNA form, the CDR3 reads TGTGCCACCAGTGACAGCACAGGGGGCAGCTCCTACGAGCAGTACTTC. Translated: CATSDSTGGSSYEQYF.

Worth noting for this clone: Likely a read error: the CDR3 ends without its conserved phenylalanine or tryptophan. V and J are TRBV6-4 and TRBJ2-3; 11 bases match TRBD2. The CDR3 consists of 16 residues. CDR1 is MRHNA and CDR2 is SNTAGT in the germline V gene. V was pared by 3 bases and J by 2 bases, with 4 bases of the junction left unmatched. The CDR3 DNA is TGTGCCAGCAGTGATACTAGCGGGAGACCCACAGATACGCAGTATTCT. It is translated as CASSDTSGRPTDTQYS.

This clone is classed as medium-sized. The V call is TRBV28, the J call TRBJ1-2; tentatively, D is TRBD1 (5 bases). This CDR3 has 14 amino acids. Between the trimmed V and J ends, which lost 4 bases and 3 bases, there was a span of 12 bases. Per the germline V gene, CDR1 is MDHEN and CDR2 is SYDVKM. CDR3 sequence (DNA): TGTGCCAGCAGTTCGGCACAGGCATACTATGGCTACACCTTC. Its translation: CASSSAQAYYGYTF.

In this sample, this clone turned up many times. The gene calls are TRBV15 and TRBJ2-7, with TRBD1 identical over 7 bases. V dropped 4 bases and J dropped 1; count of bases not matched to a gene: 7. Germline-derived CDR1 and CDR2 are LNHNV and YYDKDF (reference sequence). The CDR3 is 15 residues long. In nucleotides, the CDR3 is TGTGCCACCAGCAAAGACAGGGCAGGGTCCTACGAGCAGTACTTC. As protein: CATSKDRAGSYEQYF.

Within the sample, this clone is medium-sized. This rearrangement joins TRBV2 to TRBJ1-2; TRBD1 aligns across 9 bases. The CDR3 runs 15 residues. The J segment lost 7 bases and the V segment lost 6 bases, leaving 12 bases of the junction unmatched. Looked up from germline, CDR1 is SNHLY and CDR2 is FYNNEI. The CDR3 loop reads CASSASGTGQTGYTF. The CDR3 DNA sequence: TGTGCCAGCAGCGCCTCCGGGACAGGGCAGACTGGCTACACCTTC.

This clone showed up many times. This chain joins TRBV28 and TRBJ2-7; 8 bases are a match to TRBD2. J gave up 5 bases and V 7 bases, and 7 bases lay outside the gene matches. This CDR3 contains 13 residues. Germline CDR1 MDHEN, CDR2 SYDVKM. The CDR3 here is CASKAGGTDEQYF. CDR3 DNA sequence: TGTGCCAGCAAGGCGGGAGGTACCGACGAGCAGTACTTC.

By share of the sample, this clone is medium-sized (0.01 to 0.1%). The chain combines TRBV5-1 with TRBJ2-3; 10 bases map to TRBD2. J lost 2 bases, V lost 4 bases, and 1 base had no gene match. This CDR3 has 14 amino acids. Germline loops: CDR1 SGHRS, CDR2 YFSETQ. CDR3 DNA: TGCGCCAGCAGCCTAGCGGGGGACACAGATACGCAGTATTTT. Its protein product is CASSLAGDTDTQYF.

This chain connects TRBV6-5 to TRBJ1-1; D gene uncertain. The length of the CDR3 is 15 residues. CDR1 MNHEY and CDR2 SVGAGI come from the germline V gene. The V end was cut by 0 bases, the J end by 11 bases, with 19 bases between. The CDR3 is CASSYSRLDLGRAFF. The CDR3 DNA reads TGTGCCAGCAGTTACTCGCGGTTGGATTTGGGAAGGGCTTTCTTT.

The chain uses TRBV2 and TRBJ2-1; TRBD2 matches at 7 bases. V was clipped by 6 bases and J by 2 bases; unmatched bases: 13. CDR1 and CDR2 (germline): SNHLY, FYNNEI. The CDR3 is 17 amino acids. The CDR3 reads CASRDGVWGGTYNEQFF. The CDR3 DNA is TGTGCCAGCAGAGACGGGGTGTGGGGAGGGACCTACAATGAGCAGTTCTTC.

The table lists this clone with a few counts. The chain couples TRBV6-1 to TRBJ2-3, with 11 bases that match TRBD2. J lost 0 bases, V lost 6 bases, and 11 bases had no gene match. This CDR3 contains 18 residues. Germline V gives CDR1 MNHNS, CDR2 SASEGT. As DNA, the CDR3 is TGTGCCAGCAGGAAGACTAGCGGGACACCCACGAGCACAGATACGCAGTATTTT. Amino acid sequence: CASRKTSGTPTSTDTQYF.

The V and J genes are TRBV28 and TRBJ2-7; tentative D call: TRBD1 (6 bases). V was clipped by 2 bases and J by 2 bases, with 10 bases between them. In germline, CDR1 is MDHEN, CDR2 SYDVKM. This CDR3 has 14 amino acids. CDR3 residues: CASSLEQGTYEQYF. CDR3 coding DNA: TGTGCCAGCAGTTTAGAACAGGGTACCTACGAGCAGTACTTC.

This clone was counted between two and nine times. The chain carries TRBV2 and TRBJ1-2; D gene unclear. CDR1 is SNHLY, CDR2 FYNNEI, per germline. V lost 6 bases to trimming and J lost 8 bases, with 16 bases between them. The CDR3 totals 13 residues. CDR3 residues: CASRGGTTGGYTF. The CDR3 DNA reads TGTGCCAGCAGGGGTGGTACAACGGGAGGCTACACCTTC.

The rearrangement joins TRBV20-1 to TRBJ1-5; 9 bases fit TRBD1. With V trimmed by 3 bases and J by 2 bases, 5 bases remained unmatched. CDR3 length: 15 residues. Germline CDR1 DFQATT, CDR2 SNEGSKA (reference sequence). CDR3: CSASPGQGGNQPQHF. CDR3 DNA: TGCAGTGCTAGCCCGGGACAGGGAGGCAATCAGCCCCAGCATTTT.

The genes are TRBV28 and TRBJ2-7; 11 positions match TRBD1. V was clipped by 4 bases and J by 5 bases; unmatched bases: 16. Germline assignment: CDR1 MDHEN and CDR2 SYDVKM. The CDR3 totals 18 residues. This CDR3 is CASSSLAPTGTGGNEQYF. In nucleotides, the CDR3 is TGTGCCAGCAGTTCCCTTGCCCCCACCGGGACAGGGGGAAACGAGCAGTACTTC.

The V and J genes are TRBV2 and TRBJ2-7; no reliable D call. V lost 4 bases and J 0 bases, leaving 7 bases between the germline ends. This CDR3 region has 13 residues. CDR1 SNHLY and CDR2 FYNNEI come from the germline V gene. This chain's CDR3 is CASSAPFSYEQYF. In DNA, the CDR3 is TGTGCCAGCAGTGCACCTTTCTCCTACGAGCAGTACTTC.

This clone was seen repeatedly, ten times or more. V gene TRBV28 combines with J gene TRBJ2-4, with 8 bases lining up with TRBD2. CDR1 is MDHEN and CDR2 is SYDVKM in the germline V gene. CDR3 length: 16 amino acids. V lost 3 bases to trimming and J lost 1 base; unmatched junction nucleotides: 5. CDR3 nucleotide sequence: TGTGCCAGCAGTTTCCTTTCGGGGGGGGCCAAAAACATTCAGTACTTC. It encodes CASSFLSGGAKNIQYF.

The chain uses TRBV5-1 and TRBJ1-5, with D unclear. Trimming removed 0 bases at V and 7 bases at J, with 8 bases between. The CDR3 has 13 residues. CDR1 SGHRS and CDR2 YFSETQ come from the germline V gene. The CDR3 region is CASSLEGLQPQHF. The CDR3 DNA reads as TGCGCCAGCAGCTTGGAGGGTCTCCAGCCCCAGCATTTT. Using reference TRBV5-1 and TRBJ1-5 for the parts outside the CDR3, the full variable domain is KAGVTQTPRYLIKTRGQQVTLSCSPISGHRSVSWYQQTPGQGLQFLFEYFSETQRNKGNFPGRFSGRQFSNSRSEMNVSTLELGDSALYLCASSLEGLQPQHFGDGTRLSIL.

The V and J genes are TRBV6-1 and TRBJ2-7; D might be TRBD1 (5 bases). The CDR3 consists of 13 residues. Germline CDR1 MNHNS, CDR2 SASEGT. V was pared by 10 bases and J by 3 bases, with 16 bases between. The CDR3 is CATSRTLGYEQYF. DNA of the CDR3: TGTGCCACCTCCAGGACACTGGGCTACGAGCAGTACTTC.

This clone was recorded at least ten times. The CDR3 is CSARVGVYNSPLHF. CDR3 nucleotide sequence: TGCAGTGCTAGAGTAGGAGTTTATAATTCACCCCTCCACTTT. The chain has TRBV20-1 and TRBJ1-6, with D hard to call. This CDR3 has 14 amino acids. Trimming removed 1 base at V and 4 bases at J, with 8 bases between. From germline, CDR1 is DFQATT and CDR2 SNEGSKA (reference sequence).

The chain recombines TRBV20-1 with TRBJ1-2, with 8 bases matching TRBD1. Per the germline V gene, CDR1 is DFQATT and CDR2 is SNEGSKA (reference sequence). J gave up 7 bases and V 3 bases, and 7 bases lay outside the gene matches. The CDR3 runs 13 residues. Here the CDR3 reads CSARPGGNGGYTF. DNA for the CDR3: TGCAGTGCTAGGCCAGGGGGCAATGGTGGCTACACCTTC.

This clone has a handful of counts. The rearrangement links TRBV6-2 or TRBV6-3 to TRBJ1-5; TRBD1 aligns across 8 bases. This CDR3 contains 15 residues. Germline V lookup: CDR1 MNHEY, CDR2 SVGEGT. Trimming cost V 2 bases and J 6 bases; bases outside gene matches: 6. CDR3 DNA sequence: TGTGCCAGCAGTTACGGGCAGGGGGCACTTCAGCCCCAGCATTTT. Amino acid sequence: CASSYGQGALQPQHF.

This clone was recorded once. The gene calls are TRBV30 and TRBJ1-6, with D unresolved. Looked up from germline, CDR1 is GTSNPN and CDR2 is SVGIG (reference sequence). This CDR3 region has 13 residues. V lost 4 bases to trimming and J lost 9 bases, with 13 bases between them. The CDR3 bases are TGTGCCTGGATGGGTCCCGGTGGTTCACCCCTCCACTTT. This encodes CAWMGPGGSPLHF.

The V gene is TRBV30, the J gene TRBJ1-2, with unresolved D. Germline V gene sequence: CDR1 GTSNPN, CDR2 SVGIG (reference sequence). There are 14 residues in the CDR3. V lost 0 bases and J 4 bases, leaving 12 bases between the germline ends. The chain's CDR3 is CAWSVQGLLYGYTF. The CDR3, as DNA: TGTGCCTGGAGTGTACAAGGACTTCTCTATGGCTACACCTTC.

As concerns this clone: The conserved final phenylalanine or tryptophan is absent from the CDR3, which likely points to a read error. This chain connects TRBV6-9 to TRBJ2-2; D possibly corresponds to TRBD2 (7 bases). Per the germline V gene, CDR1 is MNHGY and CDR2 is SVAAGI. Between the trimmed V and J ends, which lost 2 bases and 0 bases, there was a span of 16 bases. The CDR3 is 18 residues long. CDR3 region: CASSYGGAVDPNTGELFI. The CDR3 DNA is TGTGCCAGCAGTTATGGGGGGGCGGTCGATCCGAACACCGGGGAGCTGTTTATT.